A selection of T cell receptor beta chains follows, all from one sample in a study of blood T cells in healthy people across ages. TCRdb redid the calling of the 5' RACE reads with MiXCR, one entry per CDR3 protein. Found here are about 1.5 million distinct CDR3 sequences, approximately 42% of them singletons; the top ten hold roughly 8.2%. Sequences were obtained from blood. These receptor sequences come from a woman between 18 and 30 years old in good health. Both conserved end residues are part of each CDR3. Fields, in order: J gene, V gene, D gene, clone size, CDR3 DNA, CDR3 protein. D genes are given only for firm matches. Clone size is shown for a subset of rows, as once, few, many or a class of expanded clone.

>TRBJ2-1|TRBV5-8|TRBD1|-
TGTGCCAGCAGCATCCGTGTGACAGGGCACTACATTGAGCAGTTCTTC
CASSIRVTGHYIEQFF
>TRBJ1-6|TRBV7-9|TRBD1|-
TGTGCCAGCAGCCAGGGGGACCGATGGGGCTCACCCCTCCACTTT
CASSQGDRWGSPLHF
>TRBJ1-4|TRBV7-8|-|-
TGTGCCAGCCAGCCTAACCGGAGGGAAAAACTGTTTTTT
CASQPNRREKLFF
>TRBJ2-7|TRBV7-9|-|-
TGTGCCAGCAGCATGGAGGGTGAGCAGTACTTC
CASSMEGEQYF
>TRBJ2-4|TRBV27|-|few
TGTGCCAGCATCTGGTCCGGAAAAAGACGGGCCAAAAACATTCAGTACTTC
CASIWSGKRRAKNIQYF
>TRBJ2-7|TRBV18|TRBD1|-
TGTGCCAGCTCATTCGGGACAGGGTTATACGAGCAGTACTTC
CASSFGTGLYEQYF
>TRBJ2-3|TRBV7-9|-|few
TGTGCCAGCAGCTTAGAAAGAGGGAGGGATACGCAGTATTTT
CASSLERGRDTQYF
>TRBJ2-5|TRBV7-2|-|-
TGTGCCAGCAGACAAAGGGGGGCCCCCTCGCAAGAGACCCAGTACTTC
CASRQRGAPSQETQYF
>TRBJ2-1|TRBV3-1|TRBD2|-
TGTGCCAGCAGCCAAGATGCCCTAGCGGGGGCTATTGAGCAGTTCTTC
CASSQDALAGAIEQFF
>TRBJ1-2|TRBV27|-|-
TGTGCCAGCAGTTTAATCGCGGAGTATGGCTACACCTTC
CASSLIAEYGYTF
>TRBJ2-5|TRBV25-1|TRBD1|-
TGTGCCAGCAGTGAATTTGAGACAGGGCAAGAGACCCAGTACTTC
CASSEFETGQETQYF
>TRBJ2-1|TRBV7-9|TRBD2|-
TGTGCCAGCAGCTTAGCGGCGGGGGGGCTCAATGAGCAGTTCTTC
CASSLAAGGLNEQFF
>TRBJ2-3|TRBV12-3/TRBV12-4|TRBD2|-
TGTGCCAGCAGTAGGACTAGCGGGAGTTGGAGAGCAGATACGCAGTATTTT
CASSRTSGSWRADTQYF
>TRBJ2-7|TRBV12-3/TRBV12-4|TRBD1|-
TGTGCCAGCAGTTTAGGGGACAGGGGCGGCGAGCAGTACTTC
CASSLGDRGGEQYF
>TRBJ1-5|TRBV2|-|-
TGTGCCAGCAGTCCGGGACCCCGTAATCAGCCCCAGCATTTT
CASSPGPRNQPQHF
>TRBJ2-4|TRBV2|TRBD2|-
TGTGCCAGCAGTGGAGCGGGGTCAGAAAACATTCAGTACTTC
CASSGAGSENIQYF
>TRBJ1-2|TRBV4-1|TRBD1|few
TGCGCCAGCAGCCAAGTGGGGCAGGGGGTAGGCTATGGCTACACCTTC
CASSQVGQGVGYGYTF
>TRBJ2-1|TRBV20-1|TRBD2|few
TGCAGTGCTAGACCTCCCGGGACTAGCATCTTCAATGAGCAGTTCTTC
CSARPPGTSIFNEQFF
>TRBJ2-7|TRBV6-2/TRBV6-3|-|-
TGTGCCAGCAGTTATCAGGGTTTCTACGAGCAGTACTTC
CASSYQGFYEQYF
>TRBJ1-2|TRBV7-8|-|few
TGTGCCAGCAGCCCCGTGGGCCCGGGAGGCTACACCTTC
CASSPVGPGGYTF
>TRBJ2-3|TRBV15|-|-
TGTGCCACCAGCAGACTCGAAACAGATACGCAGTATTTT
CATSRLETDTQYF
>TRBJ2-1|TRBV6-1|-|-
TGTGCCAGCAGTGGCGTTCCCGGCAATGAGCAGTTCTTC
CASSGVPGNEQFF
>TRBJ2-5|TRBV3-1|-|few
TGTGCCAGCAGCCGTAGAAGTGAGACCCAGTACTTC
CASSRRSETQYF
>TRBJ2-7|TRBV6-1|-|-
TGTGCCGGAGGGGGGAGGAGCGGGGCCTCCTACGAGCAGTACTTC
CAGGGRSGASYEQYF
>TRBJ1-1|TRBV11-2|-|few
TGTGCCTCAGCGGGGGACATGAACACTGAAGCTTTCTTT
CASAGDMNTEAFF
>TRBJ1-4|TRBV11-2|TRBD1|-
TGTGCCAGCAGCCTCCATTCCTCCGGACAGGGCAAGTTTGATATAAGGGAAAAACTGTTTTTT
CASSLHSSGQGKFDIREKLFF
>TRBJ1-5|TRBV5-6|TRBD1|-
TGTGCCAGCAGCTTAGGGACAGGGCCTCAGCCCCAGCATTTT
CASSLGTGPQPQHF
>TRBJ2-1|TRBV5-1|TRBD2|few
TGCGCCAGCAGCTTGCTTGCTAGCGGGAGAGGAAATGAGCAGTTCTTC
CASSLLASGRGNEQFF
>TRBJ2-2|TRBV5-5|-|-
TGTGCCAGCAGCTTGGTAACCCGAAACACCGGGGAGCTGTTTTTT
CASSLVTRNTGELFF
>TRBJ1-1|TRBV5-1|TRBD1|-
TGCGCCAGTGGATCTAGACAGGGAGGGGTCACTGAAGCTTTCTTT
CASGSRQGGVTEAFF
>TRBJ1-2|TRBV27|-|-
TGTGCCAGCAGTGATGCGCCCACTAACTATGGCTACACCTTC
CASSDAPTNYGYTF
>TRBJ2-7|TRBV29-1|-|-
TGCAGCGTTGACATTAATTACGAGCAGTACTTC
CSVDINYEQYF
>TRBJ1-2|TRBV20-1|-|few
TGCAGTGCTAGAGATCAGTGGGCTGGGGCAGGCTACACCTTC
CSARDQWAGAGYTF
>TRBJ2-3|TRBV4-1|-|-
TGCGCCAGCAACTCCGGACAGAAGAACACAGATACGCAGTATTTT
CASNSGQKNTDTQYF
>TRBJ2-1|TRBV12-5|-|-
TGTGCTAGTGGGCCGGACAGCCCCTACAATGAGCAGTTCTTC
CASGPDSPYNEQFF
>TRBJ2-7|TRBV27|-|-
TGTACCAGCAGTATCAACACGGGGTCTCACTACGAGCAGTACTTC
CTSSINTGSHYEQYF
>TRBJ2-5|TRBV7-7|-|-
TGTGCTAGCAGCTTAGATCTCCTGGGTACCCAGTACTTC
CASSLDLLGTQYF